This TCR beta chain derives from a study of response to subunit inactivated influenza vaccine listed by TCRdb under 2018. Context from the whole study: The study used deep quantitative T cell receptor repertoire profiling to track responses to a trivalent subunit inactivated influenza vaccine. Study-wide findings and limitations: It was suggested by the authors that each seasonal influenza vaccination may recruit only a limited number of new T cells.

Comments on this clonotype: The antigen it binds to is not known. Base qualities are not recorded, but no much larger clone differs from it by a single base.

Inclusive of the bounding cysteine and phenylalanine, the CDR3 is 13 residues long. Kept here is only the CDR3 DNA, which spans 39 bases and is read in frame from base 1. Trimming removed 6 bases from V and 7 bases from J, leaving 12 bases between the germline ends. The receptor library was made with RT-PCR. Sequencing used an Illumina HiSeq 2500. In TCRdb, the public reads were trimmed at Q25 with fastp and aligned with MiXCR, with productive beta chains retained. Every CDR3 protein is listed once, alongside the most common genes and DNA of its rows. For this sample the table gives over 750,000 distinct CDR3 sequences, of which about 20% were detected only once. The ten largest clonotypes hold roughly a tenth of the sample.

The sequence came from a man in his forties or fifties who received an inactivated influenza vaccine. Donor details come from another sample of the same person, matched by shared clones. The V and J segments used are TRBV12-3 or TRBV12-4 and TRBJ1-4; the D segment could be TRBD1, given 5 matching bases. The source was PBMCs from blood, collected roughly 5 days after vaccination. The DNA sequence reads TGTGCCAGCAGCCCGGGACGGAGTGAAAAACTGTTTTTT. Its protein is CASSPGRSEKLFF.